This T cell receptor beta chain is from a study of T cells in Graves' hyperthyroidism and ophthalmopathy. Germline loops: CDR1 MDHEN, CDR2 SYDVKM. The length of the CDR3 is 15 residues. J lost 3 bases, V lost 3 bases, and 6 bases had no gene match. Diagnoses used clinical symptoms, serum thyroxine and TRAb, thyroid ultrasound and orbital computed tomography. This clonotype has at least ten counts. The antigen is unknown. Study results and caveats: Most expanded thyroid clonotypes above 0.001 also appeared in blood.

TCR beta CDR3 sequences were amplified from RNA transcripts. Using the HTBI primer set, a first-round RT-PCR was run on the TCR CDR3. TCRdb used MiXCR to reprocess the multiplex PCR reads, holding one entry per CDR3 protein. The sample gives more than 450,000 distinct CDR3 sequences, around 13% of which show up once; about 15% is in the top ten. The sequence came from a woman in her forties with Graves' hyperthyroidism. Sequencing was performed on blood. The chain has TRBV28 and TRBJ2-7, with TRBD1 matching 9 bases. The CDR3 DNA reads TGTGCCAGCAGTTTCGGGACAGGGTTCTTCTACGAGCAGTACTTC. It encodes CASSFGTGFFYEQYF.